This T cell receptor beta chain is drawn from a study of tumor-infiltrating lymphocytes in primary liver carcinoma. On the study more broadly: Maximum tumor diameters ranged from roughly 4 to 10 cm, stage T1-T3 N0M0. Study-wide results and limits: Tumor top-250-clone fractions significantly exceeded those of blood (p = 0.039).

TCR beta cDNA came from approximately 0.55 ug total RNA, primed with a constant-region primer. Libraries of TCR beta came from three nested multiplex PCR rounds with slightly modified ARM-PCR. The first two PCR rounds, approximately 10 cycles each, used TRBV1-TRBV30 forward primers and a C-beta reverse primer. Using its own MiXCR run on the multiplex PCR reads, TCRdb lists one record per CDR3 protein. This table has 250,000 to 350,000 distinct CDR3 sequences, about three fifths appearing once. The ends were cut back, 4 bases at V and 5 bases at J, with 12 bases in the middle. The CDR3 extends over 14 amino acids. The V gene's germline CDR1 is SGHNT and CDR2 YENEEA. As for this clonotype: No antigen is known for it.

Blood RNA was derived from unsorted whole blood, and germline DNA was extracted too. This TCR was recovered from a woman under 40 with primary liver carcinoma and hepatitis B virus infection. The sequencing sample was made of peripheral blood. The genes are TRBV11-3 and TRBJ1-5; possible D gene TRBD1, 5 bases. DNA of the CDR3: TGTGCCAGCAGCTGTACAGGTGGGTATCAGCCCCAGCATTTT. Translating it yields CASSCTGGYQPQHF. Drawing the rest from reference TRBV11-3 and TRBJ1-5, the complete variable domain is EAGVVQSPRYKIIEKKQPVAFWCNPISGHNTLYWYLQNLGQGPELLIRYENEEAVDDSQLPKDRFSAERLKGVDSTLKIQPAELGDSAVYLCASSCTGGYQPQHFGDGTRLSIL.